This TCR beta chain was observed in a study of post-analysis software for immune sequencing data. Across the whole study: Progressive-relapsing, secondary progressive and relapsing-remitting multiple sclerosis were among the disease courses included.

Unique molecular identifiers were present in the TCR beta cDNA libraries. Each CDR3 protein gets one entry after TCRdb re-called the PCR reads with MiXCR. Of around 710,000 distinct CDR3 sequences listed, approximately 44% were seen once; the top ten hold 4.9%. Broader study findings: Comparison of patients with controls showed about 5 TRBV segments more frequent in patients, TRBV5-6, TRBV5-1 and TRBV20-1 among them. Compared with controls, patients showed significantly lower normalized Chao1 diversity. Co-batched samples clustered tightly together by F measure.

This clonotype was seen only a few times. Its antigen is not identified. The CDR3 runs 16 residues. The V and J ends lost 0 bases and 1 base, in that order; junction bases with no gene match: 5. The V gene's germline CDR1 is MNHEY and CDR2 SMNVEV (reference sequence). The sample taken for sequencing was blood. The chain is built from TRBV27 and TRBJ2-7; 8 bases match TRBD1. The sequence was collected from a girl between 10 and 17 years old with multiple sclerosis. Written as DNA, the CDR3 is TGTGCCAGCAGTTTATCGGGGACAGGTTCTTCCTACGAGCAGTACTTC. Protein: CASSLSGTGSSYEQYF.